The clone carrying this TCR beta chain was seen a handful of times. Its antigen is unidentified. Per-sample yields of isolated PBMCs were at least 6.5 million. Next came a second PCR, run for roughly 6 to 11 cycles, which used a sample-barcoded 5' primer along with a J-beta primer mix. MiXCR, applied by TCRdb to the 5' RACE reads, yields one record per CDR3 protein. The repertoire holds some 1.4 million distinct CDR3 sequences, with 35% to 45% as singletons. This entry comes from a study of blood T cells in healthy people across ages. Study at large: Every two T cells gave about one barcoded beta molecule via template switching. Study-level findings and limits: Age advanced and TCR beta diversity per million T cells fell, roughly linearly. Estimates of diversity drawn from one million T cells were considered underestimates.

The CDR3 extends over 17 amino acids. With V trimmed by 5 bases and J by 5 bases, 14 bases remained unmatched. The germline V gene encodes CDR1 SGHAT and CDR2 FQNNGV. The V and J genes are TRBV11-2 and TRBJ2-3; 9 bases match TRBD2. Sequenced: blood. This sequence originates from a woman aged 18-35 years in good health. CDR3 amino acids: CASSERGGGRAKDTQYF. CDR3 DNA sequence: TGTGCCAGCAGCGAGCGTGGCGGCGGGAGGGCCAAAGATACGCAGTATTTT.